Listed below are T cell receptor beta chains from one sample, sequenced in a study of blood T cell repertoires in COVID-19. Using immunoSEQ multiplex PCR, the repertoire was profiled, and TCRdb retains in-frame clones only, with some absent. The sample records 110,000 to 150,000 clones, more than 80% being singletons. The sequencing sample was made of PBMCs or T cells enriched from blood (not recorded which). The receptors were gathered from a man in his fifties who had recovered from COVID-19. The CDR3 runs from the conserved cysteine through the conserved F or W. D genes are given only for firm matches. Rows give clone size only sometimes, using once, few, many, or a class for an expanded clone.

v_gene	j_gene	abundance	d_gene	CDR3nt	CDR3aa
TRBV5-5	TRBJ2-5	NA	NA	TGTGCCAGCAGCTTGGCGGCAGGGGCGGCCCAAGAGACCCAGTACTTC	CASSLAAGAAQETQYF
TRBV7-2	TRBJ1-2	NA	TRBD1	TGTGCCAGCAGCTTAGCGGGGACAGGGCGTGGGAATGGCTACACCTTC	CASSLAGTGRGNGYTF
TRBV30	TRBJ1-5	NA	TRBD1	TGTGCCTGGGGACAGGGGGGAGGTCAGCCCCAGCATTTT	CAWGQGGGQPQHF
TRBV7-2	TRBJ2-3	NA	TRBD2	TGTGCCAGCAGCTTAGGGGCTAGCGGGAGTAGCACAGATACGCAGTATTTT	CASSLGASGSSTDTQYF
TRBV10-3	TRBJ2-3	once	NA	TGTGCCATCAGTGGTTCGTTAGCCGATACGCAGTATTTT	CAISGSLADTQYF
TRBV6-5	TRBJ1-1	once	NA	TGTGCCAGCAGTCGACAGAACACTGAAGCTTTCTTT	CASSRQNTEAFF
TRBV27	TRBJ1-5	NA	TRBD1	TGTGCCAGCAGTTTACTAGGGGGCGAGGCGTATAGCAATCAGCCCCAGCATTTT	CASSLLGGEAYSNQPQHF
TRBV5-1	TRBJ2-3	NA	NA	TGCGCCAGCAGCCCACTCGGAGGCTCCACCACAGATACGCAGTATTTT	CASSPLGGSTTDTQYF
TRBV7-2	TRBJ1-5	NA	NA	TGTGCCAGCAGCTTAGCGGGACAAAAGCCGGATCAGCCCCAGCATTTT	CASSLAGQKPDQPQHF
TRBV2	TRBJ1-4	NA	TRBD1	TGTGCCAGCAGCCCCAGGGACAGAAATGAAAAACTGTTTTTT	CASSPRDRNEKLFF
TRBV2	TRBJ1-6	NA	NA	TGTGCCAGCAGTGAGTACGGGGACTATAATTCACCCCTCCACTTT	CASSEYGDYNSPLHF
TRBV11-1	TRBJ2-7	NA	TRBD1	TGTGCCAGCAGCACCCGACAGGGATATTACGAGCAGTACTTC	CASSTRQGYYEQYF
TRBV15	TRBJ1-6	NA	NA	TGTGCCCCAAAGCAGGCCACTTTTATCCCCCTCCACTTT	CAPKQATFIPLHF
TRBV7-2	TRBJ1-1	NA	NA	TGTGCCAGCAGCGCCCAGGGGCCTGGGAACACTGAAGCTTTCTTT	CASSAQGPGNTEAFF
TRBV7-3	TRBJ2-1	NA	TRBD2	TGTGCCAGCAGCTTAGGGTTAGCGGGAGCGGGTGCCAATGAGCAGTTCTTC	CASSLGLAGAGANEQFF
TRBV24-1	TRBJ2-1	NA	TRBD2	TGTGCCACCAGTGACCGGACTAGCGGGGACAATGAGCAGTTCTTC	CATSDRTSGDNEQFF
TRBV2	TRBJ2-7	NA	NA	TGTGCCAGCAGTGGGCAGGGGAAGGCTGAGTACTTC	CASSGQGKAEYF
TRBV5-1	TRBJ2-7	NA	TRBD1	TGCGCCAGCAGCTCGGACAGGGGGGACGAGCAGTACTTC	CASSSDRGDEQYF
TRBV28	TRBJ1-5	NA	NA	TGTGCCAGCAGCCCGAACAGGGTTTTGAGGCAGCCCCAGCATTTT	CASSPNRVLRQPQHF
TRBV19	TRBJ1-5	NA	TRBD1	TGTGCCAGTAGTATCCTGAGCAGGGGGAATAGCAATCAGCCCCAGCATTTT	CASSILSRGNSNQPQHF
TRBV24-1	TRBJ2-3	NA	TRBD2	TGTGCCACCAGTGTTACTAGCGGGAGGTCGGGCACAGATACGCAGTATTTT	CATSVTSGRSGTDTQYF
TRBV18	TRBJ1-1	NA	TRBD1	TGTGCCAGCTCACCGGAAAGGACAGGGGGCAGGACTGAAGCTTTCTTT	CASSPERTGGRTEAFF
TRBV2	TRBJ2-7	NA	TRBD1	TGTGCCAGCAGTAGACAGGGACCACGCTACGAGCAGTACTTC	CASSRQGPRYEQYF
TRBV6-5	TRBJ2-7	NA	NA	TGTGCCAGCAGTCCGGGACTGACGAGGGCAGAGACCTACTTC	CASSPGLTRAETYF
TRBV7-9	TRBJ2-1	few	TRBD1	TGTGCCAGCAGCTTAAGGCAGGGGGCGGAAAATGAGCAGTTCTTC	CASSLRQGAENEQFF
TRBV11-2	TRBJ2-3	NA	TRBD2	TGTGCCAGCAGCTTAGCCGGACTAGCGGGGGGGAGGGATACGCAGTATTTT	CASSLAGLAGGRDTQYF
TRBV11-1	TRBJ2-1	once	NA	TGTGCCAGCAGCTTAGCGGGGGGAAGCTCCTACAATGAGCAGTTCTTC	CASSLAGGSSYNEQFF
TRBV4-3	TRBJ1-2	NA	NA	TGCGCCAGCAGCCAAGGTACAGGGCTGGACTATGGCTACACCTTC	CASSQGTGLDYGYTF
TRBV29-1	TRBJ1-1	NA	NA	TGCAGCGTCCCGGTCGGAGTAGGTTTAGTATCTGAAGCTTTCTTT	CSVPVGVGLVSEAFF
TRBV7-2	TRBJ2-1	NA	TRBD2	TGTGCCAGCAGCTTAGGGAGCGGGGGCCCTTTCAATGAGCAGTTCTTC	CASSLGSGGPFNEQFF
TRBV5-5	TRBJ1-5	NA	TRBD1	TGTGCCAGCAGCTTGTTTTTCAGGGGGGATCAGCCCCAGCATTTT	CASSLFFRGDQPQHF